Each of the 32 T cell receptor beta chains below was sequenced from the same sample in a study of a mutant IDH1 vaccine in newly diagnosed glioma. Indicated time point: week 11, during vaccination. Every vaccination contained 300 ug of the mutant IDH1 20-mer peptide and was paired with topical imiquimod. Antigens of these TCRs are unknown. The data were produced by immunoSEQ multiplex PCR, yet TCRdb's version contains in-frame clones alone and is incomplete. The data show around 57,000 clones, over 75% seen once. The sequences come from PBMCs, collected from a glioma patient whose treatment included an IDH1 peptide vaccine. Source of these receptors: a man aged 35-49 years with glioma.

The chain carries TRBV6-5 and TRBJ1-5, with D maybe TRBD1 (6 bases). This CDR3 is built from 14 residues. The germline CDR1 and CDR2 sequences are MNHEY and SVGAGI. The germline V and J ends were trimmed by 6 bases and 6 bases, with 15 bases remaining between them. For the CDR3, the DNA is TGTGCCAGCAGCCGGGGACAAGGGGGTCAGCCCCAGCATTTT. Its translation: CASSRGQGGQPQHF.

The V gene is TRBV19, the J gene TRBJ1-4, with unresolved D. The CDR3 loop spans 14 amino acids. The V gene lost 5 bases and the J gene lost 6 bases, with 13 bases spanning the gap. CDR1 is LNHDA and CDR2 is SQIVND in the germline V gene (reference sequence). The CDR3 bases are TGTGCCAGTAGTGACCAGTGGGCCGATGAAAAACTGTTTTTT. Translating gives CASSDQWADEKLFF.

The chain carries TRBV20-1 and TRBJ1-2; D remains unclear. The CDR3 runs to 11 residues. Trimming pared 6 bases from V and 4 bases from J, leaving 9 bases between. The germline CDR1 and CDR2 sequences are DFQATT and SNEGSKA (reference sequence). CDR3 DNA sequence: TGCAGTGCATCCGGAGGCTATGGCTACACCTTC. Residues: CSASGGYGYTF.

The genes are TRBV6-1 and TRBJ2-2, with a weak D call TRBD1 (6 bases). Trimming removed 6 bases from V and 0 bases from J, with 11 bases in between. This CDR3 is 15 amino acids long. Per germline, CDR1 MNHNS and CDR2 SASEGT. This CDR3 reads CASSRDIANTGELFF. The CDR3 nucleotides are TGTGCCAGCAGCCGGGACATAGCGAACACCGGGGAGCTGTTTTTT.

The J gene is TRBJ1-3, the V gene TRBV14; weak D call: TRBD1 (6 bases). The CDR3 runs to 17 residues. Germline assignment: CDR1 SGHDN and CDR2 FVKESK. V gave up 2 bases and J gave up 4 bases, with 18 bases separating them. The CDR3 reads CASSQKSGGRVGNTIYF. CDR3 sequence (DNA): TGTGCCAGCAGCCAAAAAAGCGGGGGCCGAGTGGGAAACACCATATATTTT.

The chain uses TRBV7-9 and TRBJ1-3, with D uncertain. The germline CDR1 and CDR2 sequences are SEHNR and FQNEAQ (reference sequence). V lost 6 bases and J lost 2, with 11 bases in between. This CDR3 is 14 amino acids long. DNA for the CDR3: TGTGCCAGCAGACCTAGTCTAGCTGGAAACACCATATATTTT. Amino acids: CASRPSLAGNTIYF.

The chain links TRBV19 to TRBJ1-6; D remains unclear. With 6 bases removed from V and 2 bases from J, the gap between germline ends came to 8 bases. This CDR3 has 14 residues. CDR1 is LNHDA, CDR2 SQIVND, per germline (reference sequence). The CDR3 DNA reads TGTGCCAGTAGCCCCGGAACCTATAATTCACCCCTCCACTTT. Amino acids: CASSPGTYNSPLHF.

The chain couples TRBV19 to TRBJ1-2, with D unclear. The CDR3 sequence is 13 residues long. Looked up from germline, CDR1 is LNHDA and CDR2 is SQIVND (reference sequence). Trimming took 11 bases from V and 1 from J, leaving 14 bases between them. CDR3 sequence reads: CAGRDKINYGYTF. CDR3 nucleotide sequence: TGTGCCGGCCGAGACAAGATTAACTATGGCTACACCTTC.

The chain couples TRBV7-9 to TRBJ1-2; no reliable D call. Trimming stripped 0 bases from V and 5 bases from J, with 19 bases between. This CDR3 comprises 17 residues. Germline V gives CDR1 SEHNR, CDR2 FQNEAQ (reference sequence). CDR3 sequence: CASSLALGGFYGYGYTF. Here the CDR3 DNA reads TGTGCCAGCAGCTTAGCTTTAGGAGGCTTTTATGGGTATGGCTACACCTTC.

The table lists this clone with a few counts. This chain joins TRBV5-4 and TRBJ2-3; 9 bases match TRBD2. Unmatched junction bases numbered 17, after V lost 4 bases and J lost 2 bases. The CDR3 has 19 amino acids. The germline V gene has CDR1 SGHNT and CDR2 YYREEE (reference sequence). This CDR3 is CASSPHFGTLAGITDTQYF. The CDR3 DNA reads as TGTGCCAGCAGCCCGCACTTTGGGACGCTAGCGGGGATCACAGATACGCAGTATTTT.

This clone was found once. V and J are TRBV6-4 and TRBJ1-1; D unclear. V was clipped by 0 bases and J by 2 bases, with 4 bases between them. Germline CDR1 and CDR2: MRHNA and SNTAGT. This CDR3 is 13 amino acids long. As DNA, the CDR3 is TGTGCCAGCAGTGACTCACTCAACACTGAAGCTTTCTTT. Protein: CASSDSLNTEAFF.

This clone appeared a few times. In the same sample, other DNA sequences code for this CDR3. The J gene is TRBJ2-7, the V gene TRBV15; D call uncertain. CDR1 and CDR2 from the germline V gene are LNHNV and YYDKDF (reference sequence). V was clipped by 1 base and J by 0 bases, with 4 bases between them. This CDR3 has 13 amino acids. CDR3 DNA sequence: TGTGCCACCAGCAGAGGGAGCTCCTACGAGCAGTACTTC. Protein product: CATSRGSSYEQYF.

In its sample, this clone was seen a few times. For the CDR3, the DNA is TGTGCCATCACTGCCATCCCCTCCTACAATGAGCAGTTCTTC. Its translation: CAITAIPSYNEQFF. The gene calls are TRBV10-3 and TRBJ2-1; D uncertain. Germline V gene data show CDR1 as ENHRY and CDR2 as SYGVKD. The length of the CDR3 is 14 residues. Trimming took off 7 bases at V and 0 bases at J, with 10 bases between the two ends.

This clone has just a few counts. The chain uses TRBV28 and TRBJ2-7; the D gene is possibly TRBD2 (6 bases). With 7 bases removed from V and 3 bases from J, the gap between germline ends came to 22 bases. Germline values: CDR1 MDHEN, CDR2 SYDVKM. This CDR3 is built from 16 residues. This CDR3 is CASTQEGWGRLYEQYF. CDR3 nucleotide sequence: TGTGCCAGCACCCAAGAGGGGTGGGGGAGGCTCTACGAGCAGTACTTC.

CDR3 DNA: TGTGCCAGCAACCCTTACGTGGGGTCCTATGGCTACACCTTC. The encoded protein is CASNPYVGSYGYTF. The rearrangement joins TRBV5-6 to TRBJ1-2; D is undetermined. CDR3 length: 14 residues. Trimming took 6 bases from V and 4 from J, leaving 16 bases between them. CDR1 and CDR2 from the germline V gene are SGHDT and YYEEEE.

The chain uses TRBV19 and TRBJ2-1; 9 bases line up with TRBD2. This CDR3 has 16 amino acids. V lost 1 base, J lost 2 bases, and 3 bases stayed unmatched. The germline V gene encodes CDR1 LNHDA and CDR2 SQIVND (reference sequence). CDR3 sequence (DNA): TGTGCCAGTAGTATAGTAGCGGGAGAAACCTACAATGAGCAGTTCTTC. It is translated as CASSIVAGETYNEQFF.

The chain combines TRBV5-6 with TRBJ1-6; 10 positions agree with TRBD1. The V gene end was trimmed by 4 bases and the J gene end by 10 bases; junction bases not matched to a gene: 11. CDR1 and CDR2 from the germline V gene are SGHDT and YYEEEE. The CDR3 is 16 amino acids. The chain's CDR3 is CASSLGTGEAGSPLHF. CDR3 sequence (DNA): TGTGCCAGCAGCCTTGGGACAGGGGAGGCCGGCTCACCCCTCCACTTT. Together with reference TRBV5-6 and TRBJ1-6, the CDR3 gives the full variable domain: DAGVTQSPTHLIKTRGQQVTLRCSPKSGHDTVSWYQQALGQGPQFIFQYYEEEERQRGNFPDRFSGHQFPNYSSELNVNALLLGDSALYLCASSLGTGEAGSPLHFGNGTRLTVT.

The V and J genes are TRBV18 and TRBJ1-3, with D possibly TRBD1 on 6 matching bases. CDR1 and CDR2 (germline): KGHSH, LQKENI. The ends were cut back, 6 bases at V and 3 bases at J, with 18 bases in the middle. The CDR3 totals 16 residues. This chain's CDR3 is CASSADRRIDGNTIYF. The CDR3 DNA reads TGTGCCAGCTCTGCAGACAGGAGAATCGATGGAAACACCATATATTTT.

The genes are TRBV30 and TRBJ1-6, with 7 bases fitting TRBD1. V shed 2 bases and J 1 base; nucleotides not matched to a gene: 5. The CDR3 extends over 16 amino acids. CDR1 is GTSNPN and CDR2 is SVGIG in the germline V gene (reference sequence). The CDR3 spells CAWSLTGWSYNSPLHF. CDR3 DNA: TGTGCCTGGAGTTTGACAGGGTGGTCCTATAATTCACCCCTCCACTTT.

This clone was seen a single time. This chain connects TRBV11-2 to TRBJ2-7; 9 positions agree with TRBD1. This CDR3 comprises 13 residues. Germline CDR1 SGHAT, CDR2 FQNNGV. V lost 0 bases to trimming and J lost 6 bases; unmatched junction nucleotides: 0. CDR3: CASSLETGGEQYF. The CDR3 DNA follows: TGTGCCAGCAGCTTAGAGACAGGGGGCGAGCAGTACTTC.

The genes are TRBV10-3 and TRBJ2-3, with D unclear. The CDR3 consists of 17 residues. CDR1 and CDR2 (germline): ENHRY, SYGVKD. The V end was cut by 3 bases, the J end by 2 bases, with 18 bases between. CDR3 loop: CAISDPGGGGDTDTQYF. In DNA, the CDR3 is TGTGCCATCAGTGATCCCGGTGGCGGTGGAGACACAGATACGCAGTATTTT.

The chain links TRBV2 to TRBJ1-5; maybe TRBD1 (6 bases). The CDR3 contains 13 residues. V gave up 9 bases and J gave up 0 bases, with 9 bases separating them. CDR1 is SNHLY, CDR2 FYNNEI, per germline. CDR3 DNA sequence: TGTGCCAGTCAGGGGCCTAGCAATCAGCCCCAGCATTTT. Translated: CASQGPSNQPQHF. The variable domain in full, completed from reference TRBV2 and TRBJ1-5, reads EPEVTQTPSHQVTQMGQEVILRCVPISNHLYFYWYRQILGQKVEFLVSFYNNEISEKSEIFDDQFSVERPDGSNFTLKIRSTKLEDSAMYFCASQGPSNQPQHFGDGTRLSIL.

The genes are TRBV27 and TRBJ2-6; 10 bases align to TRBD2. This CDR3 contains 20 residues. Germline V gives CDR1 MNHEY, CDR2 SMNVEV (reference sequence). J lost 2 bases, V lost 1 base, and 11 bases had no gene match. CDR3 in amino acids: CASSLFQASGSFTGANVLTF. CDR3 sequence (DNA): TGTGCCAGCAGTTTATTTCAAGCTAGCGGGAGCTTCACTGGGGCCAACGTCCTGACTTTC. The full variable domain, rest sourced from reference TRBV27 and TRBJ2-6, is EAQVTQNPRYLITVTGKKLTVTCSQNMNHEYMSWYRQDPGLGLRQIYYSMNVEVTDKGDVPEGYKVSRKEKRNFPLILESPSPNQTSLYFCASSLFQASGSFTGANVLTFGAGSRLTVL.

V is TRBV2 and J is TRBJ1-5; 10 bases are a match to TRBD1. The length of the CDR3 is 15 residues. Per the germline V gene, CDR1 is SNHLY and CDR2 is FYNNEI. V lost 8 bases and J lost 4; bases outside the gene matches: 8. Written as DNA, the CDR3 is TGTGCCAGCCGGGACAGGGGCTTTCAAAATCAGCCCCAGCATTTT. Its protein is CASRDRGFQNQPQHF.

V usage is TRBV30 and J usage is TRBJ2-5; D is unresolved. Germline V gene sequence: CDR1 GTSNPN, CDR2 SVGIG (reference sequence). The CDR3 runs 14 residues. V was trimmed by 2 bases and J by 1 base, leaving 11 bases between them. CDR3 DNA sequence: TGTGCCTGGAGTATCACCCGGGTCCAAGAGACCCAGTACTTC. It encodes CAWSITRVQETQYF.

The gene calls are TRBV5-4 and TRBJ2-1; D gene ambiguous. Germline CDR1 is SGHNT and CDR2 is YYREEE (reference sequence). Trimming removed 0 bases at V and 0 bases at J, with 13 bases between. CDR3 length: 17 amino acids. Here the CDR3 DNA reads TGTGCCAGCAGCTTGGGTGGGGTCCCAAGCTCCTACAATGAGCAGTTCTTC. This encodes CASSLGGVPSSYNEQFF.

The CDR3: CASSPSRQGSNTEAFF. CDR3 sequence (DNA): TGTGCCAGCTCACCCTCCCGACAGGGATCTAACACTGAAGCTTTCTTT. The chain has TRBV18 and TRBJ1-1, with TRBD1 matching 7 bases. Germline trimming cut 3 bases from V and 2 bases from J; bases unmatched to any gene: 9. Germline loops: CDR1 KGHSH, CDR2 LQKENI. CDR3 length: 16 amino acids.

The chain joins TRBV2 to TRBJ2-7, with 9 bases that match TRBD1. This CDR3 has 13 amino acids. From germline, CDR1 is SNHLY and CDR2 FYNNEI. Losses at the gene ends were 6 bases for V and 3 bases for J; bases not matched to a gene: 3. The CDR3 sequence is CASRGTGHYEQYV. Written as DNA, the CDR3 is TGTGCCAGCAGAGGGACAGGGCACTACGAGCAGTACGTC.

V gene TRBV7-2 combines with J gene TRBJ2-2, with D possibly matching TRBD1 (6 bases). The CDR3 is 17 residues long. Germline assignment: CDR1 SGHTA and CDR2 FQGNSA. Trimming took off 1 base at V and 9 bases at J, with 21 bases between the two ends. Here the CDR3 DNA reads TGTGCCAGCAGCTTAGGGGCATTGGGGGCTGGCGACAGGGAGCTGTTTTTT. Its translation: CASSLGALGAGDRELFF.

V gene TRBV7-3 combines with J gene TRBJ2-5, with a tentative D call TRBD2 (6 bases). The V gene's germline CDR1 is SGHTA and CDR2 FQGTGA. Trimming removed 5 bases from V and 1 base from J, with 14 bases in between. The CDR3 contains 15 residues. In nucleotides, the CDR3 is TGTGCCAGCAGCAGAGGGACTGGGGGCCAAGAGACCCAGTACTTC. Its protein is CASSRGTGGQETQYF.

J is TRBJ2-2 and V is TRBV19, with 9 bases identical to TRBD1. The ends lost 3 bases at V and 3 bases at J; junction bases unmatched: 2. CDR1 is LNHDA, CDR2 SQIVND, per germline (reference sequence). The CDR3 contains 15 residues. The CDR3 loop reads CASSIGDRDTGELFF. The CDR3 DNA sequence: TGTGCCAGTAGTATCGGGGACAGGGACACCGGGGAGCTGTTTTTT.

The V and J genes are TRBV15 and TRBJ1-4, with 7 nucleotides matching TRBD1. The CDR3 is 12 amino acids. Germline V CDR1 and CDR2: LNHNV, YYDKDF (reference sequence). After removal of 11 bases from V and 8 bases from J, the junction contained 8 bases not matched to a gene. The CDR3, as DNA: TGTGCCTCCGGACAGGTCGGGGAAAAACTGTTTTTT. Protein product: CASGQVGEKLFF.